This note documents a single T cell receptor (beta chain) sequence. This clone turned up a few times. It has no known antigen specificity. Qualities for individual bases were not recorded, and no much larger clone is one base off. This record belongs to a study of regulatory dendritic cells for organ transplantation (dated by TCRdb to 2016 to 2017). About the study as a whole: To make regulatory dendritic cells, monocytes were cultured with vitamin D3 on days 0 and 4 and with IL-10 on day 4. On day 6, LPS was added to the DC cultures so that the response of the DCs to a potent maturation-inducing agent could be evaluated. Sorted naive and memory CD4+ and CD8+ T cells had their TCRbeta repertoires sequenced both before and after allostimulation with either regulatory or mature dendritic cells.

Sorted T cell subsets were CFSE-labeled and co-cultured for 4 to 5 days with allogeneic regulatory or mature dendritic cells at a 1:10 DC:T ratio. FACS was used to sort CD4+ or CD8+ cells into naive T cells, defined as CD45RA+, and memory T cells, defined as CD45RO+. A couple of healthy control subjects provided the T cells used for TCR sequencing. The Qiagen DNeasy Blood & Tissue Kit was used to extract genomic DNA. Multiplexed two-step PCR with Vbeta-specific forward primers and Jbeta-specific reverse primers was used to amplify TCRbeta CDR3 regions. Through the immunoSEQ service, TCRbeta libraries were sequenced on an Illumina instrument. On the study's bioinformatics: IMGT annotation was used to assign V, D and J genes, and synthetic CDR3 analogues were used to correct the counts for multiplex PCR bias. In the immunoSEQ Analyzer, repertoire clonality was calculated as one minus the normalized Shannon entropy. Fisher's exact test with Benjamini-Hochberg false discovery rate control was used to define clonal expansion, with two-tailed P<0.01. TCRdb limited this immuneACCESS table to in-frame rearrangements with V and J called. A share of clones is missing; checked studies link under half to unresolved V genes, and the rest is unexplained. V and J calls and clone size are those listed in that table; D and trimming were worked out from the DNA. This sample comprises around 7,400 clones, approximately 67% of them detected only once. The ten largest clones capture roughly 3.5% of the sample.

V trim: 6 bases; J trim: 9 bases; unmatched bases: 8. CDR1 and CDR2 (SEHNR, FQNEAQ) derive from the germline V gene (reference sequence). The CDR3 runs 15 residues from the cysteine to the phenylalanine. CDR3 DNA only is kept here, 45 bases in frame from base 1. Paper-wide results and their limitations: Of the resting subsets, memory CD8+ T cells had the largest number of alloreactive TCR clonotypes. Only a couple of subjects were sequenced, and the authors noted considerable between-individual heterogeneity in the alloreactive memory CD8+ T cell pool. In both subjects, allostimulation led to expansion of memory CD8+ clones, though the expansion induced by regulatory dendritic cells appeared to be more limited than that induced by mature dendritic cells. The repertoires of naive CD4+ and CD8+ T cells were highly diverse, while memory cell repertoires were less diverse, with memory CD8+ cells being the most oligoclonal.

The sequence is built from TRBV7-9 and TRBJ1-6; 10 nucleotides in the junction match TRBD1. This receptor was obtained from a human donor in good health. The sample consisted of memory CD4+ T cells from blood cultured with dendritic cells. The cell subset or site label corresponds to: CD45RO+ memory T cells. The CDR3 has the sequence CASRHYGTGVSPLHF. The bases are TGTGCCAGCAGACATTACGGGACAGGGGTTTCACCCCTCCACTTT.